The 20 T cell receptor beta chains below all came from one sample that was sequenced in a study of blood T cell repertoires in COVID-19. Profiling relied on immunoSEQ multiplex PCR, and the TCRdb table lists in-frame clones only, not all of them. In the table there are more than 140,000 clones, 85% to 90% of which are singletons. Sequencing was performed on peripheral blood. The receptor source for this set is a woman aged 60-75 years with acute or convalescent COVID-19.

V and J are TRBV11-3 and TRBJ2-7, with 9 bases that match TRBD1. The CDR3 spans 15 residues. Germline CDR1 SGHNT, CDR2 YENEEA. The V segment lost 5 bases and the J segment 2 bases; nucleotides outside the gene matches: 7. The CDR3 loop is CASSRSGTGTYEQYF. The CDR3, as DNA: TGTGCCAGCAGCCGATCCGGGACAGGGACCTACGAGCAGTACTTC.

This chain links TRBV9 with TRBJ1-4; D not certain. The V gene lost 4 bases and the J gene lost 8 bases, with 6 bases spanning the gap. Germline CDR1 and CDR2: SGDLS and YYNGEE. This CDR3 comprises 11 residues. CDR3 sequence reads: CASSPPEKLFF. Here the CDR3 DNA reads TGTGCCAGCAGCCCCCCAGAAAAACTGTTTTTT.

As DNA, the CDR3 is TGTGCCACCAGTGATCCTAGCGGGGGGGCCTTCGGGGAGCAGTACTTC. Residues: CATSDPSGGAFGEQYF. The chain recombines TRBV24-1 with TRBJ2-7; 12 bases fit TRBD2. The germline V gene has CDR1 KGHDR and CDR2 SFDVKD. The length of the CDR3 is 16 residues. V trimming: 3 bases; J trimming: 7 bases; junction bases outside the gene matches: 9.

The CDR3: CASSYTEGRNEQFF. The CDR3 coding sequence is TGCGCCAGCAGCTACACTGAGGGAAGGAATGAGCAGTTCTTC. The chain employs TRBV4-1 and TRBJ2-1, with D perhaps TRBD2 (5 bases). The CDR3 runs 14 residues. CDR1 is MGHRA, CDR2 YSYEKL, per germline. V was clipped by 5 bases and J by 7 bases, with 15 bases between them.

The chain joins TRBV3-1 (or the pseudogene TRBV3-2) to TRBJ2-1, with 8 bases fitting TRBD1. The CDR3 sequence is 18 residues long. V lost 0 bases and J lost 6; bases outside the gene matches: 13. Germline loops: CDR1 LGHDT, CDR2 YNNKEL (reference sequence). The CDR3 loop reads CASSQDDRGISASNEQFF. The CDR3 DNA is TGTGCCAGCAGCCAAGACGACAGGGGCATCTCCGCAAGCAATGAGCAGTTCTTC.

The chain uses TRBV3-1 (or the pseudogene TRBV3-2) and TRBJ2-1; TRBD1 matches 7 bases. The CDR3 covers 15 residues. The J segment lost 4 bases and the V segment lost 4 bases, leaving 7 bases of the junction unmatched. CDR1 LGHDT and CDR2 YNNKEL come from the germline V gene (reference sequence). The CDR3: CASSRTGTAYNEQFF. The CDR3 DNA reads TGTGCCAGCAGCCGAACCGGGACAGCGTACAATGAGCAGTTCTTC.

This clone was detected only once. The rearrangement uses TRBV29-1 and TRBJ2-7, with 9 bases that match TRBD1. Per germline, CDR1 SQVTM and CDR2 ANQGSEA. This CDR3 region has 14 residues. The trim removed 7 bases at V and 0 bases at J, leaving 7 bases unmatched. The chain's CDR3 is CSASTGGYSYEQYF. The CDR3 DNA is TGCAGCGCGTCTACAGGGGGCTACTCCTACGAGCAGTACTTC.

The chain is built from TRBV5-1 and TRBJ2-7; tentatively, D is TRBD1 (5 bases). There are 15 residues in the CDR3. Germline CDR1 reads SGHRS; CDR2 reads YFSETQ. Trimming shortened V by 2 bases and J by 7 bases, and 19 bases separated the two germline ends. The CDR3 loop is CASSFADKAAGEQYF. The CDR3 nucleotides read TGCGCCAGCAGCTTCGCGGACAAGGCCGCCGGGGAGCAGTACTTC.

This rearrangement joins TRBV3-1 (or the pseudogene TRBV3-2) to TRBJ1-2; 8 nucleotides match TRBD1. Germline-derived CDR1 and CDR2 are LGHDT and YNNKEL (reference sequence). With 4 bases clipped from V and 4 bases from J, the junction kept 8 bases outside the gene matches. The CDR3 has 15 amino acids. CDR3 sequence: CASSLRTGRGYGYTF. CDR3 in DNA: TGTGCCAGCAGCCTACGGACAGGGAGGGGCTATGGCTACACCTTC.

The chain uses TRBV10-3 and TRBJ2-7; no clear D gene. CDR3 size: 14 residues. V lost 3 bases to trimming and J lost 0 bases, with 9 bases between them. Germline V lookup: CDR1 ENHRY, CDR2 SYGVKD. The CDR3 DNA is TGTGCCATCAGTGAATCGATCAGCTCCTACGAGCAGTACTTC. Translation: CAISESISSYEQYF.

The chain couples TRBV19 to TRBJ1-1; no reliable D call. Between the trimmed V and J ends, which lost 1 base and 0 bases, there was a span of 9 bases. CDR1 and CDR2 (germline): LNHDA, SQIVND (reference sequence). The CDR3 sequence is 15 residues long. Here the CDR3 DNA reads TGTGCCAGTAGTATAGTTGGCGGCTTGAACACTGAAGCTTTCTTT. It encodes CASSIVGGLNTEAFF.

V and J are TRBV27 and TRBJ2-4; 12 bases match TRBD2. Looked up from germline, CDR1 is MNHEY and CDR2 is SMNVEV (reference sequence). V was clipped by 6 bases and J by 4 bases; unmatched bases: 1. CDR3 length: 14 amino acids. CDR3 bases: TGTGCCAGCAGGACTAGCGGGGGTAAAAACATTCAGTACTTC. It codes for CASRTSGGKNIQYF.

The genes are TRBV18 and TRBJ2-2; D gene uncertain. Per the germline V gene, CDR1 is KGHSH and CDR2 is LQKENI. The V end was cut by 2 bases, the J end by 5 bases, with 9 bases between. The CDR3 runs 14 residues. The CDR3, as DNA: TGTGCCAGCTCACCAGCTAGTCGGACCGGGGAGCTGTTTTTT. As protein: CASSPASRTGELFF.

This clone was seen a handful of times. The CDR3: CASSPRTEAFF. Written as DNA, the CDR3 is TGTGCCAGCAGCCCGCGGACTGAAGCTTTCTTT. The chain couples TRBV7-9 to TRBJ1-1; D remains unclear. Trimming pared 5 bases from V and 5 bases from J, leaving 6 bases between. There are 11 residues in the CDR3. The germline CDR1 and CDR2 sequences are SEHNR and FQNEAQ (reference sequence).

The chain links TRBV4-1 to TRBJ1-2; D remains ambiguous. The CDR3 has 13 amino acids. Germline CDR1 reads MGHRA; CDR2 reads YSYEKL. V lost 0 bases and J lost 8, with 10 bases in between. CDR3 in DNA: TGCGCCAGCAGCCAAGAAGTTCGAGGAGGCTACACCTTC. It encodes CASSQEVRGGYTF.

This clone was found a few times. The V call is TRBV7-6, the J call TRBJ2-7, with 10 nucleotides matching TRBD1. The V and J ends lost 4 bases and 7 bases, in that order; junction bases with no gene match: 13. The germline CDR1 and CDR2 sequences are SGHVS and FNYEAQ. This CDR3 has 16 amino acids. In nucleotides, the CDR3 is TGTGCCAGCAGCTCTGGGACAGGGGTGAAAATAGGGGAGCAGTACTTC. It codes for CASSSGTGVKIGEQYF.

The chain recombines TRBV28 with TRBJ2-4, with TRBD2 matching 16 bases. The J segment lost 9 bases and the V segment lost 4 bases, leaving 6 bases of the junction unmatched. Looked up from germline, CDR1 is MDHEN and CDR2 is SYDVKM. The CDR3 is 16 residues long. Here the CDR3 reads CASSSGTSGGASIQYF. As DNA, the CDR3 is TGTGCCAGCAGTTCCGGGACTAGCGGGGGGGCCAGCATTCAGTACTTC.

This chain connects TRBV6-5 to TRBJ2-1; 7 bases fit TRBD1. Per the germline V gene, CDR1 is MNHEY and CDR2 is SVGAGI. The CDR3 is made up of 13 amino acids. The junction had 6 bases not matched to a gene; V was cut back by 7 bases and J by 6 bases. CDR3 region: CASNYRQGNEQFF. The CDR3 DNA reads as TGTGCCAGCAATTATCGACAGGGCAATGAGCAGTTCTTC.

This rearrangement joins TRBV18 to TRBJ1-4, with 8 bases identical to TRBD1. CDR1 is KGHSH, CDR2 LQKENI, per germline. The CDR3 totals 17 residues. After removal of 0 bases from V and 4 bases from J, the junction contained 7 bases not matched to a gene. The CDR3 sequence is CASSPPYAGGGNEKLFF. The CDR3 DNA sequence: TGTGCCAGCTCACCACCCTATGCAGGGGGCGGTAATGAAAAACTGTTTTTT.

This clone was observed a few times. The chain couples TRBV7-2 to TRBJ2-2; D may be TRBD1 (5 bases). V was shortened by 0 bases and J by 4 bases, with 9 bases between the two germline ends. This CDR3 contains 15 residues. Germline-derived CDR1 and CDR2 are SGHTA and FQGNSA. The CDR3 nucleotides are TGTGCCAGCAGCTTAGCCGCCAGGGCCACCGGGGAGCTGTTTTTT. Encoded protein: CASSLAARATGELFF.